Below, 29 T cell receptor beta chains from the same sample are listed, as sequenced in a study of T cell changes during pregnancy in multiple sclerosis (dated by TCRdb to about 2019). Libraries were prepared through the immunoSEQ multiplex PCR assay. This immuneACCESS table, as held by TCRdb, lists in-frame sequences with V and J called but not all clones. Of the missing ones, under half trace to an unresolved V gene in checked studies; the others have no known cause. The sample contains more than 90,000 clones, about 90% of them found a single time. Together, the top ten hold about 2.9% of the sample. The material sequenced was peripheral blood, taken in the second trimester of pregnancy. Source of these receptors: a female donor with multiple sclerosis, enrolled in a pregnancy study.

The genes are TRBV19 and TRBJ2-3, with D possibly being TRBD2 (5 bases). CDR3 length: 14 residues. Germline V gene lookup returns CDR1 LNHDA and CDR2 SQIVND (reference sequence). Trimming took 3 bases from V and 0 from J, leaving 7 bases between them. This CDR3 is CASSIRRSTDTQYF. The CDR3 DNA reads as TGTGCCAGTAGTATTAGGAGGAGCACAGATACGCAGTATTTT.

This clone was observed a single time. This specimen includes other DNA sequences encoding the same CDR3. V is TRBV19 and J is TRBJ2-5; TRBD2 matches 8 bases. The ends lost 5 bases at V and 5 bases at J; junction bases unmatched: 7. The CDR3 covers 14 residues. Per germline, CDR1 LNHDA and CDR2 SQIVND (reference sequence). CDR3 bases: TGTGCCAGTAGTCCCGGACTAGCTGGGGAGACCCAGTACTTC. This encodes CASSPGLAGETQYF.

The rearrangement joins TRBV9 to TRBJ2-1, with TRBD2 identical over 7 bases. This CDR3 is 14 amino acids long. Germline values: CDR1 SGDLS, CDR2 YYNGEE. V shed 0 bases, J shed 5 bases, and the junction held 2 bases outside the gene matches. The CDR3 bases are TGTGCCAGCAGCGTAGGACTAGCCCACAATGAGCAGTTCTTC. Protein: CASSVGLAHNEQFF.

This clone was seen once. Written as DNA, the CDR3 is TGTGCCAGCAGTTTAGGATTCGGGACTATGGGCTTCGAGCAGTACTTC. Protein: CASSLGFGTMGFEQYF. This chain uses TRBV27 with TRBJ2-7, with 7 bases matching TRBD2. The CDR3 totals 16 residues. V lost 2 bases, J lost 6 bases, and 13 bases stayed unmatched. CDR1 MNHEY and CDR2 SMNVEV come from the germline V gene (reference sequence).

V and J are TRBV5-4 and TRBJ2-7; tentatively, D is TRBD1 (7 bases). V was clipped by 1 base and J by 3 bases, with 11 bases between them. This CDR3 is 14 amino acids long. Looked up from germline, CDR1 is SGHNT and CDR2 is YYREEE (reference sequence). This CDR3 reads CASSLFQGGYEQYF. The CDR3 nucleotides read TGTGCCAGCAGCTTGTTTCAGGGGGGCTACGAGCAGTACTTC. Full variable domain (remainder filled in from reference TRBV5-4 and TRBJ2-7): ETGVTQSPTHLIKTRGQQVTLRCSSQSGHNTVSWYQQALGQGPQFIFQYYREEENGRGNFPPRFSGLQFPNYSSELNVNALELDDSALYLCASSLFQGGYEQYFGPGTRLTVT.

This chain links TRBV7-9 with TRBJ2-3; 11 positions match TRBD2. This CDR3 has 16 amino acids. V shed 5 bases, J shed 1 base, and the junction held 5 bases outside the gene matches. The germline V gene encodes CDR1 SEHNR and CDR2 FQNEAQ (reference sequence). The CDR3 reads CASSPPGLAGTDTQYF. CDR3 nucleotides: TGTGCCAGCAGCCCCCCGGGACTAGCGGGCACAGATACGCAGTATTTT.

The chain combines TRBV14 with TRBJ1-3, with a weak D call TRBD1 (6 bases). The V and J ends lost 0 bases and 3 bases respectively, with 15 bases between them. The CDR3 has 17 residues. Germline V CDR1 and CDR2: SGHDN, FVKESK. The DNA for the CDR3 is TGTGCCAGCAGCCAAGACGAGCAGGGGCGTTATGGAAACACCATATATTTT. Translated, it gives CASSQDEQGRYGNTIYF.

The gene calls are TRBV28 and TRBJ2-7; 7 nucleotides line up with TRBD1. J was trimmed by 8 bases and V by 6 bases; bases with no gene match: 7. Germline CDR1 and CDR2: MDHEN and SYDVKM. The CDR3 runs 12 residues. CDR3 nucleotides: TGTGCCAGCAGCGCGACAGGGCAAAAGCAGTACTTC. Translating it yields CASSATGQKQYF.

The chain is built from TRBV5-1 and TRBJ2-1, with TRBD1 matching 10 bases. The CDR3 runs 13 residues. The germline V gene has CDR1 SGHRS and CDR2 YFSETQ. Trimming cost V 4 bases and J 8 bases; bases outside gene matches: 3. CDR3 loop: CASSPGQGDEQFF. The DNA for the CDR3 is TGCGCCAGCAGCCCAGGACAGGGGGATGAGCAGTTCTTC.

This clone was seen ten or more times. The chain joins TRBV7-2 to TRBJ1-2; unclear D gene. The CDR3 contains 13 residues. CDR1 and CDR2 from the germline V gene are SGHTA and FQGNSA. V lost 1 base and J 4 bases, leaving 7 bases between the germline ends. In DNA, the CDR3 is TGTGCCAGCAGCTTAGGAGGCCGCTATGGCTACACCTTC. This gives the protein CASSLGGRYGYTF.

The chain recombines TRBV6-5 with TRBJ1-1, with 7 bases that match TRBD1. This CDR3 is 15 amino acids long. Germline lookup yields CDR1 MNHEY and CDR2 SVGAGI. V lost 5 bases to trimming and J lost 1 base; unmatched junction nucleotides: 7. The CDR3 sequence is CASSTRGQWNTEAFF. The CDR3 region has the DNA TGTGCCAGCAGTACGAGGGGGCAGTGGAACACTGAAGCTTTCTTT.

This clone was counted once. The rearrangement joins TRBV30 to TRBJ1-4; possibly TRBD1 for D (5 bases). Germline V gene data show CDR1 as GTSNPN and CDR2 as SVGIG (reference sequence). Trimming removed 4 bases at V and 10 bases at J, with 19 bases between. The CDR3 loop spans 14 amino acids. The DNA of the CDR3 is TGTGCCTGGAAAGGCGGGACCCGCTCGGGAAAACTGTTTTTT. Residues: CAWKGGTRSGKLFF.

This chain connects TRBV7-8 to TRBJ1-1; D not resolved. The CDR3 sequence is 12 residues long. The germline gives CDR1 SGHVS, CDR2 FQNEAQ. The V gene lost 3 bases and the J gene lost 4 bases, with 6 bases spanning the gap. The CDR3 here is CASSFPGTEAFF. Written as DNA, the CDR3 is TGTGCCAGCAGCTTCCCGGGCACTGAAGCTTTCTTT.

The chain uses TRBV27 and TRBJ1-2, with no clear D. Germline-derived CDR1 and CDR2 are MNHEY and SMNVEV (reference sequence). Trimming pared 3 bases from V and 6 bases from J, leaving 5 bases between. The CDR3 is 11 amino acids. CDR3 nucleotides: TGTGCCAGCAGTTTTGAGGATGGCTACACCTTC. Protein sequence: CASSFEDGYTF.

The genes are TRBV29-1 and TRBJ2-1, with 7 positions matching TRBD1. V dropped 6 bases and J dropped 6; count of bases not matched to a gene: 11. The germline gives CDR1 SQVTM, CDR2 ANQGSEA. The CDR3 has 14 amino acids. The CDR3 sequence is CSVYGQAVANEQFF. CDR3 DNA sequence: TGCAGCGTCTATGGACAGGCCGTAGCCAATGAGCAGTTCTTC.

The V call is TRBV2, the J call TRBJ2-7; 7 bases are a match to TRBD1. The CDR3 runs to 13 residues. Trimming removed 8 bases from V and 3 bases from J; junction bases left unmatched: 7. Germline-derived CDR1 and CDR2 are SNHLY and FYNNEI. The CDR3 region has the DNA TGTGCCAGCCAACGGGACAGAATCTACGAGCAGTACTTC. The encoded protein is CASQRDRIYEQYF.

This clone was detected only once. The gene calls are TRBV6-1 and TRBJ2-1; 9 nucleotides agree with TRBD1. The germline gives CDR1 MNHNS, CDR2 SASEGT. The CDR3 length is 15 residues. V lost 6 bases, J lost 6 bases, and 9 bases stayed unmatched. In nucleotides, the CDR3 is TGTGCCAGCAGATCGGACAGGGGAGGGTTCAATGAGCAGTTCTTC. The encoded protein is CASRSDRGGFNEQFF.

The rearrangement joins TRBV27 to TRBJ2-7; 8 nucleotides match TRBD1. Germline V lookup: CDR1 MNHEY, CDR2 SMNVEV (reference sequence). With V trimmed by 5 bases and J by 5 bases, 8 bases remained unmatched. The CDR3 extends over 14 amino acids. This CDR3 reads CASSPGTGGHEQYF. As DNA, the CDR3 is TGTGCCAGCAGTCCCGGGACAGGCGGGCACGAGCAGTACTTC.

CDR3 residues: CASSLPGQGGTEAFF. DNA of the CDR3: TGTGCCAGCAGCCTACCCGGACAGGGGGGGACTGAAGCTTTCTTT. The chain employs TRBV28 and TRBJ1-1, with 10 bases identical to TRBD1. The V and J ends lost 6 bases and 5 bases, in that order; junction bases with no gene match: 9. This CDR3 is built from 15 residues. Germline V gene data show CDR1 as MDHEN and CDR2 as SYDVKM.

The count of this clone is one. This sequence joins TRBV7-9 and TRBJ1-1; 11 bases are shared with TRBD1. V lost 5 bases, J lost 11 bases, and 13 bases stayed unmatched. The germline gives CDR1 SEHNR, CDR2 FQNEAQ (reference sequence). The CDR3 loop spans 15 amino acids. The CDR3 is CASSLIGTGGGMAFF. The DNA of the CDR3 is TGTGCCAGCAGCCTTATCGGGACAGGGGGTGGGATGGCTTTCTTT.

V gene TRBV2 combines with J gene TRBJ2-7, with 7 bases identical to TRBD2. With V trimmed by 7 bases and J by 7 bases, 10 bases remained unmatched. This CDR3 has 13 residues. Germline V gene data show CDR1 as SNHLY and CDR2 as FYNNEI. The CDR3 sequence: CASTGRPQGEQYF. In DNA, the CDR3 is TGTGCCAGCACCGGGAGGCCCCAAGGGGAGCAGTACTTC.

The chain carries TRBV9 and TRBJ1-2, with D hard to call. Deletions cut 2 bases from V and 8 bases from J, with 22 bases between. There are 16 residues in the CDR3. Germline assignment: CDR1 SGDLS and CDR2 YYNGEE. CDR3 amino acids: CASSVDAGRNPFGYTF. The DNA of the CDR3 is TGTGCCAGCAGCGTGGATGCGGGTCGGAACCCTTTCGGCTACACCTTC.

The V gene is TRBV5-1, the J gene TRBJ1-1, with TRBD1 as a possible D gene (6 bases). There are 13 residues in the CDR3. The V gene's germline CDR1 is SGHRS and CDR2 YFSETQ. Trimming shortened V by 4 bases and J by 6 bases, and 13 bases separated the two germline ends. CDR3 bases: TGCGCCAGCAGCGAAACAGGGCGATCTGAAGCTTTCTTT. The encoded protein is CASSETGRSEAFF. The full variable domain, with the rest looked up from reference TRBV5-1 and TRBJ1-1, is KAGVTQTPRYLIKTRGQQVTLSCSPISGHRSVSWYQQTPGQGLQFLFEYFSETQRNKGNFPGRFSGRQFSNSRSEMNVSTLELGDSALYLCASSETGRSEAFFGQGTRLTVV.

The gene calls are TRBV28 and TRBJ1-2, with D perhaps TRBD1 (5 bases). The CDR3 is made up of 14 amino acids. Trimming pared 6 bases from V and 4 bases from J, leaving 15 bases between. Germline V gene sequence: CDR1 MDHEN, CDR2 SYDVKM. The CDR3 protein is CASSFVAGPYGYTF. The CDR3 DNA reads TGTGCCAGCAGCTTTGTGGCAGGGCCCTATGGCTACACCTTC.

The chain uses TRBV19 and TRBJ2-1; 14 nucleotides match TRBD2. The CDR3 loop spans 17 amino acids. Trimming took 4 bases from V and 12 from J; bases not matched to a gene: 14. CDR1 and CDR2 from the germline V gene are LNHDA and SQIVND (reference sequence). The CDR3 sequence is CASSTGTSGSIRARQFF. In DNA form, the CDR3 reads TGTGCCAGTAGTACCGGGACTAGCGGGAGTATCAGAGCACGGCAGTTCTTC.

This clone appeared once. The chain has TRBV6-4 and TRBJ2-6; unclear D gene. The germline CDR1 and CDR2 sequences are MRHNA and SNTAGT. The V and J ends lost 0 bases and 2 bases respectively, with 5 bases between them. The CDR3 length is 15 residues. The CDR3 bases are TGTGCCAGCAGTGACTCAAGCACTGGGGCCAACGTCCTGACTTTC. Translation gives CASSDSSTGANVLTF.

The gene calls are TRBV19 and TRBJ2-5, with TRBD1 matching 10 bases. Germline V gene lookup returns CDR1 LNHDA and CDR2 SQIVND (reference sequence). The CDR3 is made up of 15 amino acids. V gave up 9 bases and J gave up 7 bases; unmatched junction bases: 14. The CDR3 DNA reads as TGTGCCAGCCGGGACAGGGGCCTTCCGGAGGGGACCCAGTACTTC. It encodes CASRDRGLPEGTQYF. Combining the CDR3 with reference TRBV19 and TRBJ2-5 gives the whole variable domain DGGITQSPKYLFRKEGQNVTLSCEQNLNHDAMYWYRQDPGQGLRLIYYSQIVNDFQKGDIAEGYSVSREKKESFPLTVTSAQKNPTAFYLCASRDRGLPEGTQYFGPGTRLLVL.

The chain uses TRBV10-3 and TRBJ2-3, with D possibly being TRBD1 (5 bases). The CDR3 length is 17 residues. From germline, CDR1 is ENHRY and CDR2 SYGVKD. V lost 4 bases and J 2 bases, leaving 19 bases between the germline ends. The CDR3: CAISGVGARTFTDTQYF. The CDR3 bases are TGTGCCATCAGTGGAGTAGGGGCCCGGACCTTCACAGATACGCAGTATTTT.

The chain carries TRBV27 and TRBJ1-5; TRBD1 matches at 7 bases. The CDR3 length is 12 residues. The germline gives CDR1 MNHEY, CDR2 SMNVEV (reference sequence). Trimming removed 9 bases from V and 7 bases from J; junction bases left unmatched: 6. In nucleotides, the CDR3 is TGTGCCAGTACGACAGGGTTGCAGCCCCAGCATTTT. Protein sequence: CASTTGLQPQHF.